A single TCR beta chain is shown here with its context. The sample comes from a study of blood T cell repertoires in COVID-19. For the study at large: Donors in the United States, Italy and Spain gave samples during acute or convalescent COVID-19. Sources were T cells, B-cell-depleted T cells, or PBMCs; the material itself was cDNA or gDNA.

The germline gives CDR1 MNHNS, CDR2 SASEGT. V lost 1 base, J lost 4 bases, and 10 bases lay in between. CDR3 size: 14 residues. Study processing details: Estimated nucleated cell counts came from reference gene primer amplification. Here immunoSEQ multiplex PCR was the method, and the copy in TCRdb shows in-frame clones only, minus some. D and trimming were read from the DNA, whereas the V and J calls and clone size are those reported in that table. The table includes 250,000 to 300,000 clones, about nine tenths detected once. Material: peripheral blood. The TCR comes from a woman aged 50 to 60 who had recovered from COVID-19. This chain links TRBV6-1 with TRBJ1-2, with a possible D match to TRBD1 (5 bases). CDR3 protein: CASSEGRGVYGYTF. The DNA of the CDR3 is TGTGCCAGCAGTGAAGGAAGGGGCGTCTATGGCTACACCTTC.